This T cell receptor beta chain derives from a study of blood T cell repertoires in COVID-19. CDR1 is KGHDR, CDR2 SFDVKD, per germline. The CDR3 has 13 residues. V lost 4 bases, J lost 0 bases, and 3 bases lay in between. Assay used: immunoSEQ multiplex PCR; TCRdb lists only in-frame clones, some missing. The sample has fewer than 400,000 clones, 85% seen once. Categorization into cohorts depended on clinical history that participants reported. A COVID-19 case was met by exposed participants within 2 weeks before study entry. Sequencing was performed on PBMCs or T cells enriched from blood (not recorded which). The TCR sequence derives from a woman in her 30s who had been exposed to COVID-19. The V call is TRBV24-1, the J call TRBJ2-1; D is undetermined. In DNA, the CDR3 is TGTGCCACCAGTGACAGCTCCTACAATGAGCAGTTCTTC. Protein sequence: CATSDSSYNEQFF.